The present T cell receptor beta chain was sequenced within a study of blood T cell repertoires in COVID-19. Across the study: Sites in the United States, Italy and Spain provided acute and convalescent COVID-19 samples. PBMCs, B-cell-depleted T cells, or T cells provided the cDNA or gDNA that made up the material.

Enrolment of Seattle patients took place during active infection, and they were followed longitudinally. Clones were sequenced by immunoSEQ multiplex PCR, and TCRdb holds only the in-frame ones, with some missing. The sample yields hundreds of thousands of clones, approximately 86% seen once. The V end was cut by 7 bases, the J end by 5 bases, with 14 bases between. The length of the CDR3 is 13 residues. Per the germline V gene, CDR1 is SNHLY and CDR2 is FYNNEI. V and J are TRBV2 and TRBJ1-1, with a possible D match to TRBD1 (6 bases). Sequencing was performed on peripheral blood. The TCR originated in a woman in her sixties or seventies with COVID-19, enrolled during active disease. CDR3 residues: CASNWDTGTEAFF. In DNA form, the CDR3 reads TGTGCCAGCAATTGGGACACTGGGACTGAAGCTTTCTTT.